Following are 27 T cell receptor beta chains from one sample sequenced in a study of blood T cells in healthy people across ages. Sample-barcoded 5' priming and a J-beta primer mix drove a second PCR of roughly 7 to 11 cycles. In TCRdb, the 5' RACE reads were re-called with MiXCR into one record per CDR3 protein. The sample lists fewer than 750,000 distinct CDR3 sequences; roughly half were seen once. The material sequenced was blood. The receptors stem from a woman at least 80 years old in good health.

The V and J genes are TRBV29-1 and TRBJ2-7; 14 bases map to TRBD2. The end of the DNA aligns better with TRBJ2-5, so the J call may be wrong. The CDR3 runs 15 residues. Per the germline V gene, CDR1 is SQVTM and CDR2 is ANQGSEA. The CDR3 is CSVRLAGGPSETQYF. CDR3 sequence (DNA): TGCAGCGTCAGACTAGCGGGAGGGCCCTCTGAGACCCAGTACTTC.

The chain uses TRBV20-1 and TRBJ1-1; the D gene is possibly TRBD1 (6 bases). The V and J ends lost 5 bases and 1 base respectively, with 11 bases between them. The germline CDR1 and CDR2 sequences are DFQATT and SNEGSKA (reference sequence). The CDR3 is made up of 13 amino acids. CDR3 sequence: CSADEGGNTEAFF. For the CDR3, the DNA is TGCAGTGCTGACGAGGGGGGGAACACTGAAGCTTTCTTT.

The chain couples TRBV9 to TRBJ2-7; D is uncertain. Trimming took 3 bases from V and 0 from J, leaving 7 bases between them. There are 13 residues in the CDR3. Germline V gives CDR1 SGDLS, CDR2 YYNGEE. CDR3 sequence: CASSAENSYEQYF. The CDR3 coding sequence is TGTGCCAGCAGCGCCGAGAACTCCTACGAGCAGTACTTC.

This clonotype has only a few counts. The V gene is TRBV28, the J gene TRBJ2-3; no reliable D call. With 5 bases removed from V and 4 bases from J, the gap between germline ends came to 10 bases. CDR1 MDHEN and CDR2 SYDVKM come from the germline V gene. The CDR3 contains 13 residues. As DNA, the CDR3 is TGTGCCAGCAGTCCCCATAGGGCAGATACGCAGTATTTT. It specifies CASSPHRADTQYF. Looking up the rest from reference TRBV28 and TRBJ2-3 gives the full variable domain: DVKVTQSSRYLVKRTGEKVFLECVQDMDHENMFWYRQDPGLGLRLIYFSYDVKMKEKGDIPEGYSVSREKKERFSLILESASTNQTSMYLCASSPHRADTQYFGPGTRLTVL.

About this clonotype: A much more abundant neighbour one base away suggests this may be a read error. The chain is built from TRBV12-3 or TRBV12-4 and TRBJ2-1, with 7 bases that match TRBD1. The CDR3 loop spans 13 amino acids. The J segment lost 7 bases and the V segment lost 6 bases, leaving 6 bases of the junction unmatched. The CDR3 bases are TGTGCCAGCAGCCTACAGGGGCAGAATGAGCAGTTCTTC. It specifies CASSLQGQNEQFF.

This clonotype was seen a few times. The chain joins TRBV20-1 to TRBJ1-1; D is undetermined. The length of the CDR3 is 13 residues. Germline CDR1 and CDR2: DFQATT and SNEGSKA (reference sequence). The V gene lost 4 bases and the J gene lost 1 base, with 10 bases spanning the gap. CDR3 DNA: TGCAGTGCTACTCAAGGGAAGAACACTGAAGCTTTCTTT. Residues: CSATQGKNTEAFF.

The chain employs TRBV20-1 and TRBJ2-7; D possibly corresponds to TRBD2 (5 bases). The assigned J gene may be wrong: the sequence end matches TRBJ2-5 better. This CDR3 has 10 amino acids. The germline V gene encodes CDR1 DFQATT and CDR2 SNEGSKA (reference sequence). CDR3 nucleotides: TGCAGTGCTAGACGGGGGACCCAGTACTTC. Translated: CSARRGTQYF.

The chain links TRBV14 to TRBJ2-3, with D possibly matching TRBD1 (6 bases). V shed 1 base and J shed 3 bases, with 14 bases lying between them. The CDR3 consists of 16 residues. Germline V lookup: CDR1 SGHDN, CDR2 FVKESK. The CDR3 sequence: CASSQGLQGWTDTQYF. In DNA form, the CDR3 reads TGTGCCAGCAGCCAAGGATTGCAGGGGTGGACAGATACGCAGTATTTT.

This clonotype was seen ten or more times. The chain joins TRBV28 to TRBJ2-3, with 7 bases aligning to TRBD2. From germline, CDR1 is MDHEN and CDR2 SYDVKM. CDR3 length: 15 residues. With V trimmed by 1 base and J by 4 bases, 5 bases remained unmatched. Here the CDR3 DNA reads TGTGCCAGCAGTTTATTTGGCGGGAGAGCAGATACGCAGTATTTT. The encoded protein is CASSLFGGRADTQYF.

The rearrangement uses TRBV29-1 and TRBJ2-7; TRBD2 is a possible D gene (5 bases). Trimming removed 1 base from V and 2 bases from J, with 15 bases in between. The CDR3 is 15 amino acids. Germline loops: CDR1 SQVTM, CDR2 ANQGSEA. The CDR3 sequence: CSVEGAGRAPYEQYF. Here the CDR3 DNA reads TGCAGCGTTGAAGGCGCGGGTCGGGCCCCCTACGAGCAGTACTTC.

Details on this clonotype: The germline gene is not matched at one end of the junction; a read error may be the cause. This chain uses TRBV7-9 with TRBJ2-3; D uncertain. The CDR3 is 14 amino acids. Germline CDR1 SEHNR, CDR2 FQNEAQ (reference sequence). CDR3 sequence (DNA): TGTGCCGGCAGCTTAGCTGGTAGCACAGATACGCAGTATTTT. Protein: CAGSLAGSTDTQYF.

This clonotype was seen a single time. The CDR3: CASSTRQSNQPQHF. CDR3 sequence (DNA): TGCGCCAGCAGCACAAGACAGAGTAATCAGCCCCAGCATTTT. The chain couples TRBV4-3 to TRBJ1-5, with D maybe TRBD1 (5 bases). Germline loops: CDR1 LGHNA, CDR2 YSLEER. This CDR3 has 14 residues. Trimming took off 5 bases at V and 4 bases at J, with 12 bases between the two ends.

The rearrangement links TRBV29-1 to TRBJ2-1; D is ambiguous. This CDR3 is built from 13 residues. The V gene's germline CDR1 is SQVTM and CDR2 ANQGSEA. With 5 bases removed from V and 0 bases from J, the gap between germline ends came to 8 bases. This chain's CDR3 is CSVPGVSYNEQFF. The CDR3 bases are TGCAGCGTTCCCGGAGTCTCCTACAATGAGCAGTTCTTC.

The J gene is TRBJ1-6, the V gene TRBV12-3 or TRBV12-4; D is perhaps TRBD1 (6 bases). The CDR3 is made up of 14 amino acids. V shed 3 bases and J shed 7 bases, with 10 bases lying between them. The CDR3 protein is CASSFGGGNSPLHF. The CDR3, as DNA: TGTGCCAGCAGTTTCGGGGGCGGAAATTCACCCCTCCACTTT.

Concerning this clonotype itself: One base away lies a much larger clone, so this may be a sequencing read error. The V gene is TRBV12-3 or TRBV12-4, the J gene TRBJ1-2, with D tentatively TRBD1 (5 bases). V lost 8 bases and J 8 bases, leaving 18 bases between the germline ends. There are 13 residues in the CDR3. This CDR3 is CASGPKEGRGYTF. CDR3 nucleotide sequence: TGTGCCAGCGGCCCGAAGGAGGGGCGCGGCTACACCTTC.

Ten or more counts support this clonotype. V gene TRBV20-1 combines with J gene TRBJ2-1, with 8 bases identical to TRBD2. Germline V gene lookup returns CDR1 DFQATT and CDR2 SNEGSKA (reference sequence). The CDR3 contains 15 residues. Trimming removed 0 bases from V and 6 bases from J; junction bases left unmatched: 7. The chain's CDR3 is CSARDRLAGINEQFF. The CDR3 DNA is TGCAGTGCTAGAGATCGGCTAGCGGGTATCAATGAGCAGTTCTTC.

The rearrangement joins TRBV5-5 to TRBJ2-3; D possibly corresponds to TRBD2 (5 bases). CDR1 SGHKS and CDR2 YYEKEE come from the germline V gene (reference sequence). The CDR3 is 13 amino acids. V was trimmed by 1 base and J by 5 bases, leaving 8 bases between them. CDR3 in DNA: TGTGCCAGCAGCTTGTGGGGAGAAGATACGCAGTATTTT. Its translation is CASSLWGEDTQYF.

This clonotype was observed a handful of times. The chain recombines TRBV7-2 with TRBJ2-1, with 7 bases matching TRBD1. Germline CDR1 and CDR2: SGHTA and FQGNSA. The CDR3 contains 12 residues. Germline trimming cut 8 bases from V and 8 bases from J; bases unmatched to any gene: 6. The CDR3 DNA follows: TGTGCCAGCCGTGACAGGGTCGATGAGCAGTTCTTC. Translation: CASRDRVDEQFF.

This clonotype was counted many times. The rearrangement joins TRBV20-1 to TRBJ1-2; D unresolved. Deletions cut 4 bases from V and 9 bases from J, with 15 bases between. In germline, CDR1 is DFQATT, CDR2 SNEGSKA (reference sequence). The CDR3 extends over 12 amino acids. The CDR3 spells CSANWQQSSYTF. In DNA form, the CDR3 reads TGCAGTGCTAACTGGCAGCAGAGTAGCTACACCTTC.

The chain couples TRBV30 to TRBJ2-1; TRBD1 matches 7 bases. This CDR3 comprises 15 residues. Germline V CDR1 and CDR2: GTSNPN, SVGIG (reference sequence). Trimming took 2 bases from V and 7 from J; bases not matched to a gene: 11. The CDR3 spells CAWSKTGAIGNEQFF. The CDR3 bases are TGTGCCTGGAGTAAAACAGGGGCGATTGGGAATGAGCAGTTCTTC.

In this sample, this clonotype turned up many times. The V gene is TRBV29-1, the J gene TRBJ1-2; D gene unclear. V lost 6 bases and J 5 bases, leaving 10 bases between the germline ends. Looked up from germline, CDR1 is SQVTM and CDR2 is ANQGSEA. The CDR3 has 11 amino acids. This chain's CDR3 is CSVSRVYGYTF. As DNA, the CDR3 is TGCAGCGTCTCCCGGGTTTATGGCTACACCTTC. The whole variable domain, filled in from reference TRBV29-1 and TRBJ1-2, reads SAVISQKPSRDICQRGTSLTIQCQVDSQVTMMFWYRQQPGQSLTLIATANQGSEATYESGFVIDKFPISRPNLTFSTLTVSNMSPEDSSIYLCSVSRVYGYTFGSGTRLTVV.

This clonotype has a count of ten or more. This chain connects TRBV20-1 to TRBJ2-3, with TRBD2 matching over 12 bases. J was trimmed by 4 bases and V by 5 bases; bases with no gene match: 7. The CDR3 extends over 15 amino acids. The germline V gene encodes CDR1 DFQATT and CDR2 SNEGSKA (reference sequence). The CDR3 loop reads CSAATSGRFADTQYF. CDR3 in DNA: TGCAGTGCTGCTACTAGCGGGAGGTTCGCAGATACGCAGTATTTT.

The V gene is TRBV2, the J gene TRBJ2-4, with 9 bases identical to TRBD2. CDR1 SNHLY and CDR2 FYNNEI come from the germline V gene. The CDR3 runs 13 residues. Trimming cost V 10 bases and J 5 bases; bases outside gene matches: 6. In DNA form, the CDR3 reads TGTGCCACAAAGCGGGGGGAACAAAACATTCAGTACTTC. It yields the protein CATKRGEQNIQYF.

The J gene is TRBJ2-7, the V gene TRBV18; TRBD2 is a possible D gene (6 bases). The CDR3 has 16 residues. Germline V gives CDR1 KGHSH, CDR2 LQKENI. V lost 0 bases, J lost 6 bases, and 18 bases lay in between. CDR3 DNA: TGTGCCAGCTCACCACCCGGTTCCGGCCGGGAGTCCGAGCAGTACTTC. Translating it yields CASSPPGSGRESEQYF.

This clonotype was seen repeatedly, ten times or more. J is TRBJ1-2 and V is TRBV7-9; 10 nucleotides agree with TRBD1. The V gene's germline CDR1 is SEHNR and CDR2 FQNEAQ (reference sequence). The length of the CDR3 is 15 residues. Trimming cost V 4 bases and J 4 bases; bases outside gene matches: 6. Written as DNA, the CDR3 is TGTGCCAGCAGCTACGGGACAGGGGAGGCCTATGGCTACACCTTC. Translation: CASSYGTGEAYGYTF.

This clonotype was found many times. The J gene is TRBJ1-4, the V gene TRBV5-1; 7 bases match TRBD1. The CDR3 extends over 13 amino acids. The V gene end was trimmed by 1 base and the J gene end by 6 bases; junction bases not matched to a gene: 0. Per the germline V gene, CDR1 is SGHRS and CDR2 is YFSETQ. CDR3 DNA: TGCGCCAGCAGCTTGCAGGGGGATGAAAAACTGTTTTTT. It is translated as CASSLQGDEKLFF.

This clonotype was recorded many times. This chain uses TRBV2 with TRBJ2-1; D gene ambiguous. Germline V gene sequence: CDR1 SNHLY, CDR2 FYNNEI. V was clipped by 3 bases and J by 2 bases, with 11 bases between them. The CDR3 is 15 residues long. CDR3 nucleotides: TGTGCCAGCAGTGAGTCCCGACCCACCTACAATGAGCAGTTCTTC. Encoded protein: CASSESRPTYNEQFF.